Listed here are 20 T cell receptor beta chains from one sample, sequenced in a study of shared clonotypes between healthy human individuals. Sequenced by immunoSEQ multiplex PCR; TCRdb stores in-frame clones only, minus some. The sample includes some 2 million clones, 85% to 95% seen only once; the top ten take 0.1% to 0.15%. Sequences were obtained from naive CD4+ T cells sorted from blood. Subset given: CD45RA+ positively selected. The receptors originated from a man aged 18 to 29 in good health.

The chain couples TRBV5-4 to TRBJ1-6, with D perhaps matching TRBD1 (5 bases). Germline-derived CDR1 and CDR2 are SGHNT and YYREEE (reference sequence). Trimming took off 0 bases at V and 4 bases at J, with 8 bases between the two ends. CDR3 size: 15 residues. CDR3 nucleotides: TGTGCCAGCAGCTTGGATCAGGGTTATAATTCACCCCTCCACTTT. Translated, it gives CASSLDQGYNSPLHF.

Points on this clone: A much larger clone differs by one base, so this may be a read error. At the DNA level, this CDR3 is encoded by other sequences in the same sample as well. This CDR3 reads CASSQTGVTEAFF. The CDR3 DNA follows: TGTGCCAGCAGCCAAACAGGGGTTACTGAAGCTTTCTTT. The rearrangement joins TRBV5-4 to TRBJ1-1; 7 bases are shared with TRBD1. The CDR3 loop spans 13 amino acids. The J segment lost 5 bases and the V segment lost 4 bases, leaving 5 bases of the junction unmatched. CDR1 and CDR2 from the germline V gene are SGHNT and YYREEE (reference sequence).

A note on this clone: The same CDR3 is also encoded by other DNA sequences in this sample. The rearrangement uses TRBV6-5 and TRBJ2-5, with a tentative D call TRBD2 (5 bases). The CDR3 contains 14 residues. Trimming removed 5 bases from V and 1 base from J, with 11 bases in between. The V gene's germline CDR1 is MNHEY and CDR2 SVGAGI. The CDR3, as DNA: TGTGCCAGCAGTCCCGGGGTTGGCCAAGAGACCCAGTACTTC. This codes for CASSPGVGQETQYF.

The chain links TRBV9 to TRBJ2-5, with a weak D call TRBD2 (5 bases). The germline CDR1 and CDR2 sequences are SGDLS and YYNGEE. Trimming took off 2 bases at V and 2 bases at J, with 13 bases between the two ends. The CDR3 contains 15 residues. DNA of the CDR3: TGTGCCAGCAGCGTGACGACTAACCCTCAAGAGACCCAGTACTTC. It specifies CASSVTTNPQETQYF.

The V call is TRBV19, the J call TRBJ2-7; 9 nucleotides agree with TRBD1. The CDR3 is 15 residues long. V trimming: 7 bases; J trimming: 5 bases; junction bases outside the gene matches: 12. Germline CDR1 LNHDA, CDR2 SQIVND (reference sequence). The DNA for the CDR3 is TGTGCCAGTACCTTCGGACAGGGGCCTTCCCACGAGCAGTACTTC. Amino acid sequence: CASTFGQGPSHEQYF.

A note on this clone: The identical CDR3 is also encoded by other nucleotide sequences in the sample. The chain couples TRBV10-1 to TRBJ2-3; D is ambiguous. CDR1 and CDR2 from the germline V gene are WNHNN and SYGVQD (reference sequence). This CDR3 is 13 amino acids long. Trimming removed 4 bases at V and 1 base at J, with 6 bases between. The CDR3, as DNA: TGCGCCAGCAGTGCGGGCGGCACAGATACGCAGTATTTT. Translating it yields CASSAGGTDTQYF.

For this clone: The sample contains more than one DNA sequence encoding this CDR3. V is TRBV5-1 and J is TRBJ2-7; D possibly corresponds to TRBD1 (6 bases). The ends were cut back, 4 bases at V and 1 base at J, with 9 bases in the middle. The germline gives CDR1 SGHRS, CDR2 YFSETQ. The CDR3 has 13 amino acids. Written as DNA, the CDR3 is TGCGCCAGCAGCACGACAGGTTCCTACGAGCAGTACTTC. Translating it yields CASSTTGSYEQYF.

This chain joins TRBV11-2 and TRBJ1-4, with D possibly matching TRBD1 (5 bases). The CDR3 contains 13 residues. CDR1 and CDR2 from the germline V gene are SGHAT and FQNNGV. V was cut by 6 bases and J by 2 bases, with 7 bases left in between. The CDR3 coding sequence is TGTGCCAGCAGTCGGGGGACTAATGAAAAACTGTTTTTT. The encoded protein is CASSRGTNEKLFF.

The V and J genes are TRBV7-9 and TRBJ2-7; D possibly corresponds to TRBD1 (6 bases). Trimming removed 3 bases from V and 6 bases from J, with 18 bases in between. Germline V gene lookup returns CDR1 SEHNR and CDR2 FQNEAQ (reference sequence). The CDR3 is 15 amino acids. The CDR3, as DNA: TGTGCCAGCAGCTTCACCATCCAGGGGACCGCCGAGCAGTACTTC. It translates to CASSFTIQGTAEQYF.

This chain uses TRBV11-2 with TRBJ2-1, with 7 positions matching TRBD2. The V gene end was trimmed by 5 bases and the J gene end by 2 bases; junction bases not matched to a gene: 9. The CDR3 loop spans 16 amino acids. Germline V lookup: CDR1 SGHAT, CDR2 FQNNGV. The CDR3 sequence is CASSPSRLAPYNEQFF. The CDR3, as DNA: TGTGCCAGCAGCCCCTCCCGACTAGCCCCCTACAATGAGCAGTTCTTC.

This chain connects TRBV27 to TRBJ1-6; D gene ambiguous. Trimming stripped 5 bases from V and 10 bases from J, with 12 bases between. This CDR3 is built from 13 residues. Germline CDR1 MNHEY, CDR2 SMNVEV (reference sequence). The CDR3 DNA sequence: TGTGCCAGCAGTCTAAGACTCCGATCACCCCTCCACTTT. Protein product: CASSLRLRSPLHF.

The chain employs TRBV7-6 and TRBJ2-2; 12 bases are shared with TRBD2. Germline trimming cut 5 bases from V and 4 bases from J; bases unmatched to any gene: 14. Germline V gene data show CDR1 as SGHVS and CDR2 as FNYEAQ. The CDR3 runs 19 residues. This CDR3 is CASSPDLAGGIASTGELFF. CDR3 coding DNA: TGTGCCAGCAGCCCCGATCTAGCGGGAGGGATAGCGAGCACCGGGGAGCTGTTTTTT.

A few counts support this clone. This chain joins TRBV7-9 and TRBJ1-6; possibly TRBD1 for D (6 bases). Germline CDR1 and CDR2: SEHNR and FQNEAQ (reference sequence). Deletions cut 5 bases from V and 7 bases from J, with 12 bases between. The CDR3 has 14 amino acids. This CDR3 reads CASSAGTNNSPLHF. The DNA for the CDR3 is TGTGCCAGCAGCGCCGGGACAAACAATTCACCCCTCCACTTT.

The rearrangement uses TRBV6-5 and TRBJ1-5; perhaps TRBD1 as D (5 bases). The CDR3 is 14 residues long. Germline CDR1 is MNHEY and CDR2 is SVGAGI. The V and J ends lost 5 bases and 6 bases respectively, with 14 bases between them. In DNA, the CDR3 is TGTGCCAGCAGTCCCGAGGGTCAGGGTCAGCCCCAGCATTTT. It translates to CASSPEGQGQPQHF.

The chain joins TRBV21-1 to TRBJ1-1. TRBV21-1 corresponds to a pseudogene. The CDR3 is 14 residues long. Here the CDR3 DNA reads TGTGCCAGCAGCAAAGCGCGAGCTAACACTGAAGCTTTCTTT. Translation: CASSKARANTEAFF.

V and J are TRBV5-6 and TRBJ2-3, with no clear D. The length of the CDR3 is 11 residues. The V end lost 3 bases, the J end lost 5 bases, and 4 bases lay between the germline ends. CDR1 SGHDT and CDR2 YYEEEE come from the germline V gene. The CDR3 DNA reads as TGTGCCAGCAGCTGGGGAGATACGCAGTATTTT. It translates to CASSWGDTQYF.

The chain joins TRBV7-9 to TRBJ2-3; 9 bases match TRBD2. The V and J ends lost 8 bases and 5 bases, in that order; junction bases with no gene match: 14. The CDR3 sequence is 16 residues long. Germline-derived CDR1 and CDR2 are SEHNR and FQNEAQ (reference sequence). The CDR3 DNA follows: TGTGCCAGCTTGGAGAGGCGGGGGGGCCGTGGAGATACGCAGTATTTT. This gives the protein CASLERRGGRGDTQYF. Combining the CDR3 with reference TRBV7-9 and TRBJ2-3 gives the whole variable domain DTGVSQNPRHKITKRGQNVTFRCDPISEHNRLYWYRQTLGQGPEFLTYFQNEAQLEKSRLLSDRFSAERPKGSFSTLEIQRTEQGDSAMYLCASLERRGGRGDTQYFGPGTRLTVL.

The chain uses TRBV2 and TRBJ2-1, with D possibly being TRBD1 (5 bases). Trimming took 4 bases from V and 6 from J, leaving 13 bases between them. The CDR3 runs 14 residues. Germline loops: CDR1 SNHLY, CDR2 FYNNEI. CDR3 DNA sequence: TGTGCCAGCAGTGGGTCGGCAGGGCTCAATGAGCAGTTCTTC. Translating it yields CASSGSAGLNEQFF.

To note about this clone: This sample includes further DNA sequences coding for the same CDR3. J is TRBJ1-3 and V is TRBV6-1; a possible D gene is TRBD1 (5 bases). Germline-derived CDR1 and CDR2 are MNHNS and SASEGT. V was clipped by 8 bases and J by 0 bases, with 8 bases between them. This CDR3 contains 13 residues. The CDR3 coding sequence is TGTGCCAGCCGCCAGGGCTCTGGAAACACCATATATTTT. It encodes CASRQGSGNTIYF.

This sequence joins TRBV6-6 and TRBJ2-3; 9 nucleotides line up with TRBD2. The germline V gene encodes CDR1 MNHNY and CDR2 SVGAGI (reference sequence). V gave up 8 bases and J gave up 4 bases; unmatched junction bases: 7. This CDR3 region has 14 residues. The CDR3 region has the DNA TGTGCCAGCTACAGCGGGGGGCGCCCAGATACGCAGTATTTT. This codes for CASYSGGRPDTQYF.